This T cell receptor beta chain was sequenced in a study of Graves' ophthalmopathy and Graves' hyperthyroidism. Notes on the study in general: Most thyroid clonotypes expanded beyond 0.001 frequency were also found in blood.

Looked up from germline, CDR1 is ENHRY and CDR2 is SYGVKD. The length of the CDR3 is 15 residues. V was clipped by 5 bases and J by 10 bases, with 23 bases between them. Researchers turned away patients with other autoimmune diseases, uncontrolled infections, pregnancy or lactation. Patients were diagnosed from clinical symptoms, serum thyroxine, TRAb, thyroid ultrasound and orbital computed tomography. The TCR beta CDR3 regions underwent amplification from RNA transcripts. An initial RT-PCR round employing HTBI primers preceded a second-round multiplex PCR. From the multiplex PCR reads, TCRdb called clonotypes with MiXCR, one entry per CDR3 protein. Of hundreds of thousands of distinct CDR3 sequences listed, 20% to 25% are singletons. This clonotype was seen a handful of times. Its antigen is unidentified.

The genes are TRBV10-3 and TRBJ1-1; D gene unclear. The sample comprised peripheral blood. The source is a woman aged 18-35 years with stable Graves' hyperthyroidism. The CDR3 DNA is TGTGCCATCAGTACCGACCCAGGACGGGTTCGGGGAGCTTTCTTT. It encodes CAISTDPGRVRGAFF.